The clone carrying this T cell receptor beta chain was recorded many times. The authors prepared the TCRbeta library with unique molecular identifiers. TCRdb passed the PCR reads through MiXCR, listing each CDR3 protein once. The sample includes just over 350,000 distinct CDR3 sequences, more than 10% of them seen just once. Trimming pared 5 bases from V and 4 bases from J, leaving 11 bases between. The CDR3 is 13 residues long. The germline V gene has CDR1 SNHLY and CDR2 FYNNEI. This sample is drawn from a study of T-cell reconstitution after alpha-beta-depleted transplantation in children. The clonotype was recovered from a human donor who donated a stem cell graft to a child with Fanconi anemia. The chain carries TRBV2 and TRBJ2-5; D may be TRBD2 (5 bases). Source: PBMCs, taken from the stem cell graft. The DNA of the CDR3 is TGTGCCAGCAGTTTTGACGGAGGAGAGACCCAGTACTTC. Translating it yields CASSFDGGETQYF.